The rows below give T cell receptor beta chains drawn from one sample of a study of vaccination and CD4 T cells after COVID-19. Antigen specificity for these receptors is unknown. TCRdb ran MiXCR on the PCR reads and lists one entry per CDR3 protein. The sample has 8,500 to 14,000 distinct CDR3 sequences; under 35% are singletons. Sequencing input: cultured CD4+ T cells from blood. Source of these receptors: a human donor with COVID-19. Each CDR3 is given with its conserved first and last residue. D genes are given only for firm matches. A clone size is listed for some rows: how often the clone was seen (once, few, many), or a class if it is expanded.

d_call j_call clone_size v_call cdr3_nt cdr3_aa
TRBD2 TRBJ2-3 - TRBV27 TGTGCCAGCAGTTTGACACGGGACTATACAGATACGCAGTATTTT CASSLTRDYTDTQYF
TRBD2 TRBJ2-3 - TRBV6-1 TGCGCCAGCAGTGCACGTCGGGGGGGGCCGGATACGCAGTATTTT CASSARRGGPDTQYF
- TRBJ2-7 - TRBV7-9 TGTGTCAGCAGCCCGTTACCCTACGAGCAGTACTTC CVSSPLPYEQYF
TRBD1 TRBJ2-3 - TRBV19 TGTGCCAGTAGTATATGGGGGGGACAGGGGAGCACAGATACGCAGTATTTT CASSIWGGQGSTDTQYF
- TRBJ2-7 few TRBV20-1 TGCAGTGCTAATGGGGTACAGGGCCCCTACGAGCAGTACTTC CSANGVQGPYEQYF
TRBD1 TRBJ1-2 medium-sized TRBV6-1 TGTGCCAGCAGTCCCCGGACAGGGGCCCTTCTTGGCTACACCTTC CASSPRTGALLGYTF
- TRBJ1-2 - TRBV6-5 TGTGCCAGCAGTTACTCGAGGCAGAACTATGGCTACACCTTC CASSYSRQNYGYTF
- TRBJ1-6 few TRBV20-1 TGCAGTGCTAACAGGCCACCCCTCCACTTT CSANRPPLHF
TRBD2 TRBJ2-3 few TRBV20-1 TGCAGTGCTAGACTAGCGGGGGGAACAGATACGCAGTATTTT CSARLAGGTDTQYF
- TRBJ1-4 - TRBV5-4 TGTGCCAGCAGCTTGGTAGGAGGAAAACTGTTTTTT CASSLVGGKLFF
- TRBJ2-7 - TRBV10-1 TGCGCCAGCAGTGAGTCGGTGTACGAGCAGTACTTC CASSESVYEQYF
- TRBJ1-5 large TRBV7-2 TGTGCCAGCAGCTTAAACAGGGCAAGTCAGCCCCAGCATTTT CASSLNRASQPQHF
TRBD2 TRBJ2-1 - TRBV6-1 TGTGCCAGCAGTCGGACTAGCGGGGGGGCGGGTGAGCAGTTCTTC CASSRTSGGAGEQFF
- TRBJ1-2 few TRBV9 TGTGCCAGCAGCGTAGGGTTCCCCGGCTACACCTTC CASSVGFPGYTF
- TRBJ2-2 few TRBV27 TGTGCCAGCAGTGGGTATGGGTCCACCGGGGAGCTGTTTTTT CASSGYGSTGELFF
TRBD2 TRBJ2-5 - TRBV5-8 TGTGCCAGCAGGCGCGGGACTAGGGACCATGAGACCCAGTACTTC CASRRGTRDHETQYF
TRBD2 TRBJ2-1 - TRBV20-1 TGCAGTGCTCCCTCGACTAGCGGGGGGGACCCCCCCTACAATGAGCAGTTCTTC CSAPSTSGGDPPYNEQFF
- TRBJ1-2 - TRBV5-1 TGCGCCAGCAGCTTTGGAAACTATGGCTACACCTTC CASSFGNYGYTF
TRBD1 TRBJ1-6 - TRBV5-1 TGCGCCAGCAGCTTGGGGACAGGGAGGGATAATTCACCCCTCCACTTT CASSLGTGRDNSPLHF
- TRBJ2-3 - TRBV11-3 TGTGCCAGCAGCCCAACGAATACGGGGTTATATACGCAGTATTTT CASSPTNTGLYTQYF
- TRBJ2-3 - TRBV7-9 TGTGCCAGCAGCGGAGGCGGGTCTGGAAGCACAGATACGCAGTATTTT CASSGGGSGSTDTQYF
- TRBJ1-3 few TRBV30 TGTGCCTGGAGTCAGCCGGGTGCAGGAAACACCATATATTTT CAWSQPGAGNTIYF
- TRBJ1-5 few TRBV20-1 TGCAGTGCTAGAGTTGGAGGGGAGGGGTGGCCCAATCAGCCCCAGCATTTT CSARVGGEGWPNQPQHF
- TRBJ1-6 medium-sized TRBV24-1 TGTGCCACCAGTGAGCAGGAAAGAGGCAATTCACCCCTCCACTTT CATSEQERGNSPLHF
- TRBJ2-7 - TRBV28 TGTGCCAGCAGGAAAGGGGGGCAGGGGGAAGACGAGCAGTACTTC CASRKGGQGEDEQYF
- TRBJ2-5 - TRBV4-3 TGCGCCAGCAGCCGAGTAGCTGTCGTCCAAGAGACCCAGTACTTC CASSRVAVVQETQYF
- TRBJ1-6 - TRBV15 TGTGCCACCAGCAGAGATCAAAGAAGAGATTCACCCCTCCACTTT CATSRDQRRDSPLHF
- TRBJ1-2 once TRBV28 TGTGTCAGCAGTCCTCGACAGTATGGCTACACCTTC CVSSPRQYGYTF
- TRBJ2-7 few TRBV19 TGTGCCAGTAACGGCCAGGGGCCGTCCTACGAGCAGTACTTC CASNGQGPSYEQYF
- TRBJ1-1 - TRBV20-1 TGCAGTGCCACACCAACACCGGGGGCTGAAGCTTTCTTT CSATPTPGAEAFF
TRBD1 TRBJ1-5 - TRBV2 TGTGCCAGCACCGAGACAGGGGCCAATCAGCCCCAGCATTTT CASTETGANQPQHF
TRBD1 TRBJ2-2 few TRBV11-2 TGTGCCAGCAGCTGGGACAGAATCACCGGGGAGCTGTTTTTT CASSWDRITGELFF
- TRBJ2-3 few TRBV7-2 TGTGCCAGCAGCTCTCGAGATACGCAGTATTTT CASSSRDTQYF
- TRBJ2-3 few TRBV6-2/TRBV6-3 TGTGCCAGCAGTTACAGGGGGGTGGCTAGCACAGATACGCAGTATTTT CASSYRGVASTDTQYF
TRBD1 TRBJ1-1 few TRBV6-2/TRBV6-3 TGTGCCAGCAGTTACATGACAGGGCGGAGCACTGAAGCTTTCTTT CASSYMTGRSTEAFF
- TRBJ2-7 few TRBV20-1 TGCAGTGCTAGAGCGACAGGCCTCTACGAGCAGTACTTC CSARATGLYEQYF
TRBD2 TRBJ2-7 few TRBV6-5 TGTGCCAGCAGTTACTCGACTAGCGGGGCCTACGAGCAGTACTTC CASSYSTSGAYEQYF
- TRBJ1-5 - TRBV6-2/TRBV6-3 TGTGCCAGCAGTTCTTCCTCGGGTAATCAGCCCCAGCATTTT CASSSSSGNQPQHF
TRBD1 TRBJ1-5 few TRBV20-1 TGCAGTGCCACATCCGGACAGGGGAATCAGCCCCAGCATTTT CSATSGQGNQPQHF
TRBD1 TRBJ2-7 - TRBV2 TGTGCCAGCAGGGCGACAGGGATCTCCTACGAGCAGTACTTC CASRATGISYEQYF
TRBD2 TRBJ2-3 - TRBV10-3 TGTGCCATCAGTGTTCAGTCGGGGGGAGTGTCAGATACGCAGTATTTT CAISVQSGGVSDTQYF
TRBD1 TRBJ1-5 medium-sized TRBV12-3/TRBV12-4 TGTGCCAGCAGATTGACAGGGTTACTCAATCAGCCCCAGCATTTT CASRLTGLLNQPQHF
TRBD2 TRBJ2-4 few TRBV12-3/TRBV12-4 TGTGCCAGCAGCGTAGAGGCGGGGGTAAAAAACATTCAGTACTTC CASSVEAGVKNIQYF
- TRBJ1-5 - TRBV7-9 TGTGCCAGCAGCTCGGTATCAGTGGGCAATCAGCCCCAGCATTTT CASSSVSVGNQPQHF
- TRBJ1-4 once TRBV5-1 TGCGCCAGCAGCTCACCGGGGGGGCATGAAAAACTGTTTTTT CASSSPGGHEKLFF
- TRBJ2-5 few TRBV7-7 TGTGCTAGCAGCTTAGGTGCCAGGAGCGAGACCCAGTACTTC CASSLGARSETQYF
- TRBJ2-1 - TRBV19 TGTGCCAGTAGTTTTTTAGAGGGTGAGCAGTTCTTC CASSFLEGEQFF
- TRBJ2-3 - TRBV29-1 TGCAGCGTCCGAGTTGGCGTGGCGGGTCTGAGCACAGATACGCAGTATTTT CSVRVGVAGLSTDTQYF
- TRBJ1-2 medium-sized TRBV6-1 TGTGCCAGCAGTGAAATGGGTAGTGGTGGCTACACCTTC CASSEMGSGGYTF
- TRBJ1-1 - TRBV24-1 TGTGCCACCAGTGACACCCGGACAGTTGAAGCTTTCTTT CATSDTRTVEAFF
- TRBJ2-6 - TRBV19 TGTGCCAGTAGTATCAGGACCCCGGGGGGGGCCAACGTCCTGACTTTC CASSIRTPGGANVLTF
- TRBJ2-5 - TRBV2 TGTGCCAGCAGTGAGATCTTGTACCAAGAGACCCAGTACTTC CASSEILYQETQYF
- TRBJ1-5 - TRBV6-1 TGTGCCAGCTTACGGCCTGATCAGCCCCAGCATTTT CASLRPDQPQHF
TRBD2 TRBJ2-2 few TRBV7-9 TGTGCCAGCAGCTTAGCGCTAGTCCAGCCGGGACTAGCGGGGGCGAACACCGGGGAGCTGTTTTTT CASSLALVQPGLAGANTGELFF